One T cell receptor beta chain is described in this entry. Libraries were prepared by immunoSEQ multiplex PCR; TCRdb keeps only in-frame clonotypes and omits some of them. The table shows tens of thousands of clones, with over 75% occurring only once. These data are taken from a study of OX40 agonist ivuxolimab in advanced cancers. The CDR3 is 15 residues long. CDR1 and CDR2 (germline): SGDLS, YYNGEE. Trimming removed 3 bases at V and 0 bases at J, with 9 bases between. V gene TRBV9 combines with J gene TRBJ1-4; the D gene is possibly TRBD1 (6 bases). This receptor was obtained from an adult with an advanced solid tumor such as melanoma, head and neck, liver or kidney cancer. Source: CD4+ or CD8+ T cells sorted from blood, taken in a trial of the OX40 agonist ivuxolimab. The CDR3 here is CASSGGGATNEKLFF. CDR3 DNA: TGTGCCAGCAGCGGAGGGGGGGCAACTAATGAAAAACTGTTTTTT.